Below, 11 T cell receptor beta chains from the same sample are listed, as sequenced in a study of T cell changes during pregnancy in multiple sclerosis. The method was immunoSEQ multiplex PCR; TCRdb's version includes in-frame clones alone and lacks a portion of them. The sample comprises about 60,000 clones, roughly 93% of which are singletons, and under 2% rests with the top ten. Sample: peripheral blood, taken after pregnancy. The receptors were gathered from a female donor with multiple sclerosis, enrolled in a pregnancy study.

The chain employs TRBV27 and TRBJ2-7, with TRBD2 matching 7 bases. The CDR3 contains 13 residues. CDR1 and CDR2 from the germline V gene are MNHEY and SMNVEV (reference sequence). Germline trimming cut 2 bases from V and 3 bases from J; bases unmatched to any gene: 1. The CDR3 DNA follows: TGTGCCAGCAGTTTAAGCGGGATCTACGAGCAGTACTTC. It specifies CASSLSGIYEQYF.

V and J are TRBV9 and TRBJ2-4; D is perhaps TRBD1 (5 bases). With 4 bases removed from V and 6 bases from J, the gap between germline ends came to 17 bases. Germline CDR1 reads SGDLS; CDR2 reads YYNGEE. The length of the CDR3 is 15 residues. CDR3 sequence (DNA): TGTGCCAGCAGCTCGGGCCCCCAGCAGGGAAACATTCAGTACTTC. It is translated as CASSSGPQQGNIQYF.

The chain is built from TRBV5-1 and TRBJ1-1; perhaps TRBD1 as D (6 bases). This CDR3 contains 15 residues. Per germline, CDR1 SGHRS and CDR2 YFSETQ. V was cut by 0 bases and J by 0 bases, with 9 bases left in between. The CDR3 loop reads CASSLAGTLNTEAFF. The DNA for the CDR3 is TGCGCCAGCAGCTTGGCCGGGACACTGAACACTGAAGCTTTCTTT.

This rearrangement joins TRBV7-9 to TRBJ2-7, with TRBD1 as a possible D gene (5 bases). The germline CDR1 and CDR2 sequences are SEHNR and FQNEAQ (reference sequence). Trimming cost V 5 bases and J 3 bases, with 11 bases left between them. The CDR3 contains 13 residues. The CDR3 sequence is CASSPPGFYEQYF. CDR3 sequence (DNA): TGTGCCAGCAGCCCCCCAGGGTTCTACGAGCAGTACTTC.

This chain uses TRBV6-1 with TRBJ1-1, with 7 bases that match TRBD1. With 3 bases clipped from V and 2 bases from J, the junction kept 12 bases outside the gene matches. In germline, CDR1 is MNHNS, CDR2 SASEGT. The CDR3 runs to 17 residues. The CDR3 sequence is CASSDNRGRVGNTEAFF. The CDR3 DNA reads as TGTGCCAGCAGTGATAACAGGGGACGTGTTGGAAACACTGAAGCTTTCTTT.

This clone occurred once. The chain couples TRBV5-5 to TRBJ1-5; D is ambiguous. The CDR3 consists of 13 residues. V was pared by 2 bases and J by 5 bases, with 8 bases between. Germline V gene sequence: CDR1 SGHKS, CDR2 YYEKEE (reference sequence). In DNA form, the CDR3 reads TGTGCCAGCAGCTTTTACAGTCATCAGCCCCAGCATTTT. Translation: CASSFYSHQPQHF.

This clone was counted once. The chain couples TRBV25-1 to TRBJ2-5, with 11 positions matching TRBD2. CDR3 length: 14 amino acids. Germline CDR1 is MGHDK and CDR2 is SYGVNS. The J segment lost 4 bases and the V segment lost 3 bases, leaving 1 base of the junction unmatched. CDR3 coding DNA: TGTGCCAGCAGTGATAGCGGGAGGGGAGAGACCCAGTACTTC. Amino acids: CASSDSGRGETQYF.

This chain links TRBV28 with TRBJ2-7, with D perhaps TRBD1 (5 bases). Germline CDR1 reads MDHEN; CDR2 reads SYDVKM. The CDR3 runs 14 residues. The V end lost 2 bases, the J end lost 2 bases, and 10 bases lay between the germline ends. CDR3 bases: TGTGCCAGCAGTTTAACAGGTAACGCCTACGAGCAGTACTTC. It is translated as CASSLTGNAYEQYF.

The chain combines TRBV4-3 with TRBJ2-5; weak D call: TRBD2 (6 bases). The V gene's germline CDR1 is LGHNA and CDR2 YSLEER. V lost 1 base and J lost 5, with 8 bases in between. This CDR3 comprises 13 residues. DNA of the CDR3: TGCGCCAGCAGCCAAGGAGGGACTGAGACCCAGTACTTC. Translation gives CASSQGGTETQYF.

The rearrangement joins TRBV7-6 to TRBJ2-1, with TRBD2 matching over 7 bases. The germline gives CDR1 SGHVS, CDR2 FNYEAQ. The CDR3 consists of 16 residues. V lost 5 bases to trimming and J lost 1 base; unmatched junction nucleotides: 8. In nucleotides, the CDR3 is TGTGCCAGCAGCATCTCAGGACTAGTTTCCTACAATGAGCAGTTCTTC. Translating it yields CASSISGLVSYNEQFF.

The chain uses TRBV12-5 and TRBJ2-1; 8 bases map to TRBD1. The CDR3 length is 14 residues. Trimming removed 8 bases from V and 2 bases from J; junction bases left unmatched: 5. Germline V lookup: CDR1 LGHNT, CDR2 FRNRAP. DNA for the CDR3: TGTGCTAGTTGCCCGGGACAGGCCTACAATGAGCAGTTCTTC. It encodes CASCPGQAYNEQFF.